The sequence of this T cell receptor beta chain was determined in a study of blood T cell repertoires in COVID-19 (dated by TCRdb to about 2020). Looking at the study overall: For ImmuneRACE Cohort 3, a participant was defined as recovered based on two consecutive negative NP/OP PCR tests, clearance by a healthcare professional, or resolution of symptoms. The collaborator samples originated in the United States, Italy and Spain and spanned the acute and convalescent phases of COVID-19. The prospective study material was composed of cDNA or gDNA derived from T cells, B-cell-depleted T cells, or PBMCs. Subjects who had been exposed to COVID-19, were actively infected with it, or had recovered from it provided the deeply sampled blood TCRbeta repertoires that made up the dataset. The repertoires were made available in a free public database intended to serve as a resource for research on the immune response to SARS-CoV-2. The samples were drawn from the first 160 participants of the ongoing ImmuneRACE study and from 1,200 or so subjects provided by 6 global collaborators. The sample metadata nearly always contained a de-identified subject ID, COVID-19 status, age in years and sex. Where available, HLA class I and class II types were taken from metadata supplied by the sample provider and were not determined by assay-based typing.

CDR1 and CDR2, looked up from the germline V gene, are SQVTM and ANQGSEA. There are 14 amino acids in the CDR3, from cysteine to phenylalanine inclusive. The kept DNA is CDR3 alone, 42 bases in frame from the first base. The germline V and J ends show losses of 4 bases and 2 bases respectively, and no gene match explains 7 bases of the junction. TCRbeta CDR3 regions were amplified from genomic DNA using the immunoSEQ Assay, a bias-controlled multiplex PCR. The original pipeline was this. Nucleated cell counts per sample were estimated from amplification of reference gene primers within the assay. To quantify the absolute abundance of each unique TCRbeta CDR3 rearrangement, sequence reads were collapsed and filtered. For each sample, productive Simpson clonality was calculated as the square root of Simpson's diversity index across productive rearrangements. What TCRdb holds here is the immuneACCESS table cut down to in-frame rearrangements. Part of the clones is not present; checked against another copy, under half of the missing clones reflect an unresolved V gene, and the others are unexplained. V and J calls and clone size are given by that table; D and trimming were obtained from the DNA. The sample profile shows roughly 190,000 clones; about 88% of them were found once. The top ten clonotypes cover around 23% of the sample.

In the prospective study, participants were 18 to 89 years old, resided in about 25 geographic areas of the United States, and were enrolled through a virtual design. In the prospective study, cohorts were assigned on the basis of participant-reported clinical history obtained from a screening survey and a study questionnaire. In the prospective study, whole blood, serum and a nasopharyngeal or oropharyngeal swab were collected from each participant by mobile phlebotomists. Over an approximately 2-month period, participants in the prospective study had the option of providing additional blood draws and questionnaires. Before DNA extraction, blood samples from the prospective study were shipped at room temperature or frozen. Notes on this clone: The antigen this receptor binds is unknown. The sample holds no much larger clone one base away, and base qualities are not on file.

What the study reported, not specific to this receptor: The amount of clinical and demographic metadata varied by source and participant and was provided uncurated.

This sequence uses TRBV29-1 and TRBJ1-2, and TRBD1 aligns with 7 junction nucleotides. The sequence came from a woman between 35 and 50 years old in a cohort exposed to, infected with or recovered from COVID-19 (not recorded which). The sample consisted of PBMCs or T cells enriched from blood (not recorded which). The CDR3 here reads CSVVSGTVNYGYTF. The sequenced DNA is TGCAGCGTTGTATCAGGGACAGTGAACTATGGCTACACCTTC.